The 32 T cell receptor beta chains listed next were all sequenced from one sample in a study of blood T cells in healthy people across ages. The second PCR ran about 6 to 12 cycles with a sample-barcoded 5' primer and J-beta primers. TCRdb itself ran the 5' RACE reads through MiXCR, one entry per CDR3 protein. The sample holds under 1,100,000 distinct CDR3 sequences; roughly 24% are singletons and the top ten take approximately 0.71%. The same sample was also studied in work on T cells of mothers and their children.

Sequencing was carried out using blood. The receptors stem from a girl aged 2 to 10 in good health.

V is TRBV3-1 and J is TRBJ1-2; 8 nucleotides match TRBD1. The CDR3 has 14 residues. V lost 4 bases to trimming and J lost 5 bases; unmatched junction nucleotides: 6. CDR1 and CDR2 (germline): LGHDT, YNNKEL (reference sequence). The CDR3: CASSPWDRLYGYTF. The CDR3 coding sequence is TGTGCCAGCAGCCCCTGGGACAGGCTATATGGCTACACCTTC.

In this sample, this clonotype turned up a few times. This CDR3 reads CASSPRRGQEAADTQYF. The CDR3 DNA is TGTGCCAGCAGCCCCCGGCGGGGACAGGAGGCGGCAGATACGCAGTATTTT. The chain recombines TRBV14 with TRBJ2-3; 8 bases are shared with TRBD1. This CDR3 spans 17 amino acids. The junction had 13 bases not matched to a gene; V was cut back by 4 bases and J by 4 bases. CDR1 is SGHDN and CDR2 is FVKESK in the germline V gene.

This clonotype was seen a few times. The chain uses TRBV7-9 and TRBJ2-5; D gene uncertain. The J call may be wrong; the DNA end is better matched by TRBJ2-7. The CDR3 is made up of 16 amino acids. The germline gives CDR1 SEHNR, CDR2 FQNEAQ (reference sequence). Written as DNA, the CDR3 is TGTGCCAGCAGCTTATCCTCAGGATTACGGATGTACGAGCAGTACTTC. It codes for CASSLSSGLRMYEQYF.

The rearrangement joins TRBV9 to TRBJ1-1; unclear D gene. The ends were cut back, 3 bases at V and 0 bases at J, with 9 bases in the middle. The CDR3 loop spans 14 amino acids. CDR1 is SGDLS, CDR2 YYNGEE, per germline. This CDR3 reads CASSGAGMNTEAFF. Here the CDR3 DNA reads TGTGCCAGCAGCGGGGCGGGCATGAACACTGAAGCTTTCTTT.

The rearrangement uses TRBV19 and TRBJ2-7; maybe TRBD2 (6 bases). The germline V gene encodes CDR1 LNHDA and CDR2 SQIVND (reference sequence). Trimming left V 5 bases short and J 3 bases short, with 20 bases between. The CDR3 is 16 residues long. The CDR3 loop reads CASSSDGTGGVYEQYF. CDR3 bases: TGTGCCAGTAGTTCCGACGGGACCGGCGGGGTCTACGAGCAGTACTTC.

The gene calls are TRBV6-2 or TRBV6-3 and TRBJ2-7, with no clear D. The CDR3 sequence is 11 residues long. Trimming removed 7 bases from V and 2 bases from J, with 6 bases in between. CDR1 is MNHEY, CDR2 SVGEGT, per germline. DNA for the CDR3: TGTGCCAGCACAGAGACCTACGAGCAGTACTTC. It yields the protein CASTETYEQYF.

The rearrangement links TRBV4-3 to TRBJ1-1; no firm D call. Germline V CDR1 and CDR2: LGHNA, YSLEER. CDR3 length: 15 amino acids. The V end was cut by 0 bases, the J end by 4 bases, with 12 bases between. The CDR3 DNA sequence: TGCGCCAGCAGCCAAGATTTAAGGAGCGGCACTGAAGCTTTCTTT. This translates into CASSQDLRSGTEAFF.

The V and J genes are TRBV6-5 and TRBJ1-1, with D perhaps TRBD1 (5 bases). Trimming removed 2 bases at V and 0 bases at J, with 7 bases between. The length of the CDR3 is 14 residues. CDR1 is MNHEY, CDR2 SVGAGI, per germline. The CDR3 region has the DNA TGTGCCAGCAGTTACGGGGGATTGAACACTGAAGCTTTCTTT. Translated: CASSYGGLNTEAFF.

This clonotype turned up a few times. The V and J genes are TRBV6-2 or TRBV6-3 and TRBJ2-5; 10 bases match TRBD1. From germline, CDR1 is MNHEY and CDR2 SVGEGT. V dropped 5 bases and J dropped 4; count of bases not matched to a gene: 4. This CDR3 contains 14 residues. The CDR3 region is CASSDRDRGETQYF. The CDR3 region has the DNA TGTGCCAGCAGTGACCGGGACAGGGGAGAGACCCAGTACTTC.

The V call is TRBV6-6, the J call TRBJ2-6; TRBD1 might be the D (5 bases). Between the trimmed V and J ends, which lost 6 bases and 1 base, there was a span of 10 bases. The CDR3 has 15 amino acids. CDR1 is MNHNY, CDR2 SVGAGI, per germline (reference sequence). Written as DNA, the CDR3 is TGTGCCAGCAGACGCGACAGTTCTGGGGCCAACGTCCTGACTTTC. Amino acid sequence: CASRRDSSGANVLTF.

The chain links TRBV3-1 to TRBJ2-7; D is uncertain. Germline-derived CDR1 and CDR2 are LGHDT and YNNKEL (reference sequence). The CDR3 consists of 12 residues. Trimming left V 2 bases short and J 5 bases short, with 7 bases between. The CDR3 DNA is TGTGCCAGCAGCCAATTACCCCACGAGCAGTACTTC. The encoded protein is CASSQLPHEQYF.

This chain connects TRBV29-1 to TRBJ2-5; D unclear. The CDR3 spans 11 residues. Germline V lookup: CDR1 SQVTM, CDR2 ANQGSEA. Between the trimmed V and J ends, which lost 5 bases and 4 bases, there was a span of 8 bases. The CDR3 region has the DNA TGCAGCGTTCTTGAGCGAGAGACCCAGTACTTC. This sequence encodes CSVLERETQYF.

Ten or more counts support this clonotype. This chain uses TRBV24-1 with TRBJ2-2; D is perhaps TRBD2 (7 bases). V lost 4 bases to trimming and J lost 6 bases, with 14 bases between them. The CDR3 is 15 amino acids. In germline, CDR1 is KGHDR, CDR2 SFDVKD. CDR3 DNA sequence: TGTGCCACCAGTGACGGGGGGCAGGATTCCGGGGAGCTGTTTTTT. This codes for CATSDGGQDSGELFF.

The sample holds a few counts of this clonotype. The CDR3 carries no conserved terminal phenylalanine or tryptophan, so it likely arises from a read error. The rearrangement links TRBV3-1 to TRBJ1-1, with TRBD1 matching 7 bases. J was trimmed by 5 bases and V by 1 base; bases with no gene match: 7. The CDR3 covers 15 residues. Germline-derived CDR1 and CDR2 are LGHDT and YNNKEL (reference sequence). The CDR3, as DNA: TGTGCCAGCAGCCAAGTTGGATCAGGGGGTACTGAAGCTTTCCTT. Translation gives CASSQVGSGGTEAFL.

This clonotype was recorded a few times. The V call is TRBV29-1, the J call TRBJ1-4; D remains unclear. Germline V gene sequence: CDR1 SQVTM, CDR2 ANQGSEA. The CDR3 contains 10 residues. The germline V and J ends were trimmed by 5 bases and 4 bases, with 2 bases remaining between them. The CDR3 DNA is TGCAGCGTTTATAATGAAAAACTGTTTTTT. This codes for CSVYNEKLFF.

The chain employs TRBV3-1 and TRBJ2-1; D unresolved. CDR1 and CDR2 (germline): LGHDT, YNNKEL (reference sequence). V was pared by 1 base and J by 4 bases, with 8 bases between. This CDR3 is built from 14 residues. The CDR3, as DNA: TGTGCCAGCAGCCAAGGGACGGATTACAATGAGCAGTTCTTC. Translating gives CASSQGTDYNEQFF.

CDR3 sequence: CATSGDATYNEQFF. The CDR3 DNA reads TGTGCCACCAGTGGGGATGCCACCTACAATGAGCAGTTCTTC. The V call is TRBV24-1, the J call TRBJ2-7, with unresolved D. The DNA end favors TRBJ2-1, so the J call may be wrong. The CDR3 length is 14 residues. From germline, CDR1 is KGHDR and CDR2 SFDVKD.

Here the CDR3 reads CASSSPLAGTDTQYF. DNA for the CDR3: TGTGCCAGCAGTTCGCCCCTAGCGGGAACAGATACGCAGTATTTT. The genes are TRBV28 and TRBJ2-3; 9 bases align to TRBD2. The CDR3 runs to 15 residues. In germline, CDR1 is MDHEN, CDR2 SYDVKM. V shed 4 bases, J shed 3 bases, and the junction held 5 bases outside the gene matches.

This clonotype has only a few counts. V usage is TRBV28 and J usage is TRBJ1-6, with D possibly being TRBD1 (5 bases). The ends were cut back, 7 bases at V and 5 bases at J, with 12 bases in the middle. Per germline, CDR1 MDHEN and CDR2 SYDVKM. The CDR3 has 14 amino acids. CDR3 in amino acids: CASTFSRDNSPLHF. The CDR3 bases are TGTGCCAGCACATTTTCCAGGGATAATTCACCCCTCCACTTT.

V gene TRBV5-1 combines with J gene TRBJ2-7; TRBD1 aligns across 8 bases. Looked up from germline, CDR1 is SGHRS and CDR2 is YFSETQ. V was pared by 7 bases and J by 3 bases, with 12 bases of the junction left unmatched. The CDR3 spans 15 residues. As DNA, the CDR3 is TGCGCCAGCCGGAAAACAGGGGGGACCTACTACGAGCAGTACTTC. Translated, it gives CASRKTGGTYYEQYF. The entire variable domain, with the rest obtained from reference TRBV5-1 and TRBJ2-7, is as follows: KAGVTQTPRYLIKTRGQQVTLSCSPISGHRSVSWYQQTPGQGLQFLFEYFSETQRNKGNFPGRFSGRQFSNSRSEMNVSTLELGDSALYLCASRKTGGTYYEQYFGPGTRLTVT.

This clonotype was recorded a few times. The V and J genes are TRBV15 and TRBJ1-4; 10 bases agree with TRBD1. Per the germline V gene, CDR1 is LNHNV and CDR2 is YYDKDF (reference sequence). The V gene end was trimmed by 5 bases and the J gene end by 10 bases; junction bases not matched to a gene: 7. The CDR3 runs 14 residues. CDR3 bases: TGTGCCACCAGCGGAGGGACAGGGGTACGAAAACTGTTTTTT. Translated: CATSGGTGVRKLFF.

This clonotype was counted only a few times. This sequence joins TRBV6-1 and TRBJ2-5, with 7 bases aligning to TRBD2. V was clipped by 8 bases and J by 0 bases; unmatched bases: 9. CDR1 MNHNS and CDR2 SASEGT come from the germline V gene. The CDR3 loop spans 15 amino acids. CDR3 DNA sequence: TGTGCCAGCTGGGAGGGAGGGGTCAACCAAGAGACCCAGTACTTC. Protein product: CASWEGGVNQETQYF.

This chain uses TRBV4-3 with TRBJ1-1; D is ambiguous. From germline, CDR1 is LGHNA and CDR2 YSLEER. Trimming pared 2 bases from V and 0 bases from J, leaving 10 bases between. This CDR3 comprises 15 residues. The CDR3 region has the DNA TGCGCCAGCAGCCAACAGACACCTATGAACACTGAAGCTTTCTTT. Translated, it gives CASSQQTPMNTEAFF.

The rearrangement links TRBV5-6 to TRBJ1-2, with D perhaps matching TRBD1 (5 bases). V shed 3 bases and J shed 3 bases, with 15 bases lying between them. Germline CDR1 reads SGHDT; CDR2 reads YYEEEE. The CDR3 consists of 15 residues. This chain's CDR3 is CASSSTGPADYGYTF. CDR3 DNA: TGTGCCAGCAGCTCGACGGGACCCGCGGACTATGGCTACACCTTC.

The CDR3 protein is CGFLAGSYNEQFF. The CDR3 bases are TGCGGATTCTTGGCGGGATCCTACAATGAGCAGTTCTTC. This chain connects TRBV29-1 to TRBJ2-1; perhaps TRBD2 as D (6 bases). The germline V gene encodes CDR1 SQVTM and CDR2 ANQGSEA. This CDR3 comprises 13 residues.

The table lists this clonotype with a few counts. Here the CDR3 reads CSVPPTGMNYGYTF. The CDR3 nucleotides are TGCAGCGTTCCACCGACAGGGATGAACTATGGCTACACCTTC. The chain uses TRBV29-1 and TRBJ1-2; 7 nucleotides align to TRBD1. CDR3 length: 14 amino acids. V lost 5 bases and J lost 2; bases outside the gene matches: 8. In germline, CDR1 is SQVTM, CDR2 ANQGSEA.

This clonotype was seen more than once but under ten times. The chain employs TRBV19 and TRBJ2-1, with 7 bases matching TRBD1. The J call may be wrong; the DNA end is better matched by TRBJ2-7. CDR3 size: 13 residues. Germline values: CDR1 LNHDA, CDR2 SQIVND (reference sequence). The CDR3 is CASSGQDRYEQYF. The CDR3 nucleotides are TGTGCCAGTAGTGGACAGGATCGCTACGAGCAGTACTTC.

This clonotype occurred a few times. The V gene is TRBV29-1, the J gene TRBJ2-5; possibly TRBD2 for D (5 bases). Germline values: CDR1 SQVTM, CDR2 ANQGSEA. The ends were cut back, 3 bases at V and 4 bases at J, with 9 bases in the middle. This CDR3 has 12 amino acids. DNA for the CDR3: TGCAGCGTTGATGAGGGTCCAGAGACCCAGTACTTC. Translation: CSVDEGPETQYF.

This clonotype was seen a few times. This chain uses TRBV28 with TRBJ2-7; no firm D call. The CDR3 consists of 13 residues. The germline CDR1 and CDR2 sequences are MDHEN and SYDVKM. Trimming removed 6 bases at V and 3 bases at J, with 12 bases between. The CDR3 region has the DNA TGTGCCAGCAGCGATGGTCAGGTCTACGAGCAGTACTTC. Translation gives CASSDGQVYEQYF.

This clonotype was detected only once. The chain carries TRBV12-3 or TRBV12-4 and TRBJ2-4, with D possibly being TRBD2 (7 bases). This CDR3 has 15 amino acids. V was pared by 11 bases and J by 0 bases, with 17 bases between. CDR3 sequence: CASNPGGIAKNIQYF. The CDR3 nucleotides are TGTGCCTCAAACCCGGGGGGCATAGCCAAAAACATTCAGTACTTC.

This clonotype was found a few times. This sequence joins TRBV7-2 and TRBJ2-3; a weak D match, TRBD2 (6 bases). The CDR3 spans 17 residues. Germline lookup yields CDR1 SGHTA and CDR2 FQGNSA. The V end lost 5 bases, the J end lost 5 bases, and 23 bases lay between the germline ends. The chain's CDR3 is CASSPREARTTRDTQYF. In DNA, the CDR3 is TGTGCCAGCAGCCCGAGAGAGGCAAGGACTACACGAGATACGCAGTATTTT.

This clonotype was recorded at least ten times. The chain couples TRBV9 to TRBJ2-5, with TRBD2 identical over 7 bases. Germline trimming cut 3 bases from V and 5 bases from J; bases unmatched to any gene: 1. Looked up from germline, CDR1 is SGDLS and CDR2 is YYNGEE. This CDR3 is built from 12 residues. In DNA, the CDR3 is TGTGCCAGCAGCGCCGGGGGGGAGACCCAGTACTTC. It yields the protein CASSAGGETQYF.